This T cell receptor (beta chain) stems from a study of T-cell reconstitution after alpha-beta-depleted transplantation in children. A library of TCRbeta sequences, prepared with unique molecular identifiers, was generated. Each CDR3 protein gets one entry after TCRdb re-called the PCR reads with MiXCR. The sample consists of hundreds of thousands of distinct CDR3 sequences, 7.5% to 9% of them appearing once. Study-level points and caveats: At around two months after transplant, the alpha-beta T cells were reportedly derived from several hundred expanded clones that came from non-depleted graft cells. Hyperexpanded clones declined; after one year, newly produced T cells mostly supplied diversity.

The V gene lost 3 bases and the J gene lost 4 bases, with 13 bases spanning the gap. This CDR3 comprises 15 residues. Germline CDR1 reads ENHRY; CDR2 reads SYGVKD. In this sample, this clonotype turned up many times. Its antigen is unknown. The V call is TRBV10-3, the J call TRBJ1-3, with a tentative D call TRBD1 (5 bases). This receptor was identified in a female patient aged 2 to 10 who had a stem cell transplant for Fanconi anemia, so the T cells may come from the graft donor. Material: peripheral blood, obtained 360 days after TCRalphabeta/CD19-depleted stem cell transplant. The chain's CDR3 is CAISEGQGAGNTIYF. The CDR3 region has the DNA TGTGCCATCAGTGAAGGGCAGGGAGCGGGAAACACCATATATTTT.